The text below deals with one T cell receptor (beta chain). Its antigen is unidentified. The PCR used 60 Vbeta and 13 Jbeta primers. In the study's own analysis: Later, an analysis found 75 million to 90 million unique TCR beta chains, and roughly 10 million of these were shared. The data were produced by immunoSEQ multiplex PCR, yet TCRdb's version contains in-frame clones alone and is incomplete. V, J and clone size are those of that table, while D and trimming were read from the DNA. The sample holds under 250,000 clones, 70% to 90% seen once. The source of the sample is a study of cytomegalovirus exposure and HLA in healthy donors. Study-wide points: A later analysis linked fewer than 20,000 TCR beta sequences to HLA alleles at 0.05 false discovery rate. A further, later analysis showed that HLA-associated TCR beta chains (compared with equally common others) were more clonally expanded. The study put 150 to 200 TCR beta chains on its list as cytomegalovirus-associated.

V lost 6 bases and J lost 0; bases outside the gene matches: 5. This CDR3 is built from 15 residues. Germline V CDR1 and CDR2: MNHNY, SVGAGI (reference sequence). This chain joins TRBV6-6 and TRBJ2-4; 7 bases map to TRBD1. This TCR was recovered from a girl aged 2 to 9 in good health and CMV-seronegative. What was sequenced was PBMCs. DNA of the CDR3: TGTGCCAGCAGCTTCGACAGGGTAGCCAAAAACATTCAGTACTTC. This codes for CASSFDRVAKNIQYF.